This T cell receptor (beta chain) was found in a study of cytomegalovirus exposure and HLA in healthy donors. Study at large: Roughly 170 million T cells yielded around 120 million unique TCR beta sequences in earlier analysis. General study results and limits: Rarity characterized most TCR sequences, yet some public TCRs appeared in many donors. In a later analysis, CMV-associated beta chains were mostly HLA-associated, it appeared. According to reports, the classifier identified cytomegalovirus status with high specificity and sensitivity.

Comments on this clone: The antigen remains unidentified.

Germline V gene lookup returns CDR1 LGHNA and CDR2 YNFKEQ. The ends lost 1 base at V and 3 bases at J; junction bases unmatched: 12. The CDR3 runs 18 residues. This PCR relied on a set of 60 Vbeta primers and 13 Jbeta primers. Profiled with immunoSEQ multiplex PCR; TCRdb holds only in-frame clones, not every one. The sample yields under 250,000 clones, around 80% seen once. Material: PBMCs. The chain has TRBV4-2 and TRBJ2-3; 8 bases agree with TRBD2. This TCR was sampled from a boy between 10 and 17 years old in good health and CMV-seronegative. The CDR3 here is CASSQGLGSGEGTDTQYF. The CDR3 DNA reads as TGTGCCAGCAGCCAAGGGTTAGGTAGCGGGGAGGGGACAGATACGCAGTATTTT.